This TCR beta chain was sequenced for a study of T-cell reconstitution after alpha-beta-depleted transplantation in children. Worth noting for this clonotype: Its antigen is unknown.

Study conclusions and caveats: Alpha-beta T cells present about two months after transplant were reported to originate from several hundred expanded graft clones. From surviving recipient T cells and thymic progenitors came the high day-60 TCRbeta diversity observed in some patients. The main origin of T-cell counts and diversity one year after transplant was newly produced T cells.

The TCRbeta library was prepared with unique molecular identifiers. TCRdb re-called the PCR reads with MiXCR, one entry per CDR3 protein. The table lists tens of thousands of distinct CDR3 sequences, about 14% of them singletons, with 20% in the top ten. This CDR3 contains 17 residues. Trimming took off 5 bases at V and 3 bases at J, with 23 bases between the two ends. The clonotype originates from a male patient between 2 and 15 years old who had a stem cell transplant for acute lymphoblastic leukemia, so the T cells may come from the graft donor. The V gene is TRBV12-3 or TRBV12-4, the J gene TRBJ2-7, with no clear D. The sample was PBMCs, mostly from graft donor cells, taken 180 days after TCRalphabeta/CD19-depleted stem cell transplant. This chain's CDR3 is CASSHHPKSYSGYEQYF. The CDR3 DNA sequence: TGTGCCAGCAGTCACCACCCTAAGTCGTACTCCGGCTACGAGCAGTACTTC.